The TCR beta chain described here comes from a study of cytomegalovirus exposure and HLA in healthy donors. Study-level points and caveats: Presence/absence analyses treated sequencing depth as roughly uniform across donors.

Vbeta (60) and Jbeta (13) primers were used in the PCR. Data came from immunoSEQ multiplex PCR; TCRdb stores just in-frame clones and leaves some out. The sample has just over 150,000 clones; around 79% are singletons. As for this clone: Its target is unknown.

CDR1 is SNHLY and CDR2 is FYNNEI in the germline V gene. Losses at the gene ends were 6 bases for V and 6 bases for J; bases not matched to a gene: 19. The CDR3 extends over 18 amino acids. The rearrangement uses TRBV2 and TRBJ2-2; 7 bases line up with TRBD1. The clonotype originates from a woman aged 50 to 60 in good health and CMV-seropositive. The sample taken for sequencing was PBMCs. CDR3: CASRGEGIGGADSGELFF. The CDR3, as DNA: TGTGCCAGCAGGGGGGAAGGCATAGGGGGCGCGGACTCCGGGGAGCTGTTTTTT.